These T cell receptor beta chains were read from a single sample in a study of CD4 and CD8 cells across lung adenocarcinoma regions. TCRdb itself ran the PCR reads through MiXCR, one entry per CDR3 protein. The table lists several thousand distinct CDR3 sequences, roughly 54% of them singletons. Sample: CD8+ T cells from the center of a lung tumor. The receptors shown here come from a male donor with lung adenocarcinoma. The CD4 and CD8 labels of this study may be unreliable. Both conserved end residues are part of each CDR3. The order of the fields is V gene, D gene, J gene, CDR3 length, clone size, CDR3 DNA, CDR3 protein. The D gene is left open where the match is weak. Expanded clones are given a class, and other clones once, few, many or no size at all.

TRBV10-3,-,TRBJ2-5,14,medium-sized,TGTGCCATCAGTGAGCCTCAGGGCCGGGAGACCCAGTACTTC,CAISEPQGRETQYF
TRBV6-5,TRBD1,TRBJ2-7,16,few,TGTGCCAGCAGTTACCCGACAGGGGTGGCCCGCTACGAGCAGTACTTC,CASSYPTGVARYEQYF
TRBV28,-,TRBJ1-2,13,once,TGTGCCAGCAGGCGGGGAACGGGGAGTGGCTACACCTTC,CASRRGTGSGYTF
TRBV12-5,-,TRBJ2-1,13,few,TGTGCTAGTGCCATTGAGGGGTACAATGAGCAGTTCTTC,CASAIEGYNEQFF
TRBV11-1,-,TRBJ2-3,14,-,TGTGCGGGCAGGCGGGGCGGAAACCAAGAGACCCAGTATTTT,CAGRRGGNQETQYF
TRBV27,TRBD1,TRBJ2-7,15,-,TGTGCCAGCAGTGGGAGGACAGGGGGCTCCTACGAGCAGTACTTC,CASSGRTGGSYEQYF
TRBV7-6,TRBD2,TRBJ2-1,17,-,TGTGCCAGCAGCCTTGGGACTAGCGGGGGGGCCTACAATGAGCAGTTCTTC,CASSLGTSGGAYNEQFF
TRBV6-1,TRBD1,TRBJ2-1,15,few,TGTGCCAGCGCTGTTTTTGGGACAGGGAGTCGTGAGCAGTTCTTC,CASAVFGTGSREQFF
TRBV10-2,-,TRBJ2-3,15,many,TGCGCCAGCAGTGAGTCGTGGGACTTGTCGGATACGCAGTATTTT,CASSESWDLSDTQYF
TRBV27,-,TRBJ1-1,12,-,TGTGCAACCAGGGCGGGGGGGACTGAAGCTTTCTTT,CATRAGGTEAFF
TRBV6-1,-,TRBJ2-3,14,-,TGTGCGGGCCGTGAAGTCGTGTTCGCAAATACGCAGTATTTT,CAGREVVFANTQYF
TRBV6-1,TRBD2,TRBJ2-7,15,-,TGTGCCAGCAGACCCTGGACTAGCGGGAGCGATGAGCAGTACTTC,CASRPWTSGSDEQYF
TRBV6-1,-,TRBJ2-7,12,-,TGTGCCAGCAGTGAAGTGTCCTACGAGCAGTACTTC,CASSEVSYEQYF
TRBV10-1,TRBD1,TRBJ2-3,14,-,TGCGCCAGCAGTGCTGGACAGGGCACAGAGACGCAGTACTTT,CASSAGQGTETQYF
TRBV10-3,-,TRBJ2-4,14,-,TGCCCCGGATCGGGGCTGAGGCCCAAAGATATGCAGTATTTC,CPGSGLRPKDMQYF
TRBV6-1,-,TRBJ2-3,15,-,TGTGCCAGGAGTGAAGGGGCCCTCCTCAAAGAGACGCAGTATTTT,CARSEGALLKETQYF
TRBV4-1,-,TRBJ2-7,16,-,TGCGCCAGCAGCCAAGATGGGCAGGGGCCAAACTACGAGCAGTACTTC,CASSQDGQGPNYEQYF
TRBV6-5,-,TRBJ2-7,16,-,TGTGCCAGCAGTTACCTCGGGACGGCAAGCTCCTACGAGCAGTACTTC,CASSYLGTASSYEQYF
TRBV11-2,-,TRBJ2-7,12,few,TGTGCCAGCACCTTAGGCGGCTACGAGCAGTACTTC,CASTLGGYEQYF
TRBV6-1,-,TRBJ2-7,13,-,TGTGCCAGCAGTGCACCACAGGGTGGCGAGCAGTACTTC,CASSAPQGGEQYF
TRBV6-1,-,TRBJ2-2,13,-,TGTGCCAGCAGCCTCGACACCCCCGGGGAGCTGTTTTTT,CASSLDTPGELFF
TRBV27,TRBD1,TRBJ2-2,14,-,TGTGCCAGCAGCCGGGGACAGCACACCGGGGAGCTGTTTTTT,CASSRGQHTGELFF
TRBV6-1,TRBD1,TRBJ2-1,13,-,TGTGCCAGCGTCTGGACAGGACGAGAGACCCAGTTCTTC,CASVWTGRETQFF
TRBV4-1,TRBD2,TRBJ2-1,15,-,TGCGCCAGCAGCCAAGAACCCGGGAGGGACAATGAGCAGTTCTTC,CASSQEPGRDNEQFF
TRBV27,-,TRBJ2-3,11,-,TGTGCCAGCAGTGCCCTGGAGACGCAGTATTTT,CASSALETQYF
TRBV6-1,-,TRBJ2-3,14,-,TGTGCCAGCAGTCCCCTGCAGGGGCCGAATGCGCAGTTTTTT,CASSPLQGPNAQFF
TRBV10-3,-,TRBJ2-2,12,-,TGTCTCAGGACCGTCAGCACCGGGACGCTGTTTTTT,CLRTVSTGTLFF
TRBV6-1,TRBD1,TRBJ2-5,16,few,TGTGCCAGCAGTGAAGCCCAGACAGGGGGCCAAGAGACCCAGTACTTC,CASSEAQTGGQETQYF
TRBV20-1,TRBD2,TRBJ2-3,16,few,TGCAGTGCTGCGCCCCGACTAGCGGGAGAGGCAGATACGCAGTATTTT,CSAAPRLAGEADTQYF
TRBV6-5,-,TRBJ2-5,15,-,TGTGCCAGCGTTCCAAATGCGGGCAAAAAAGAGACCCAGTACTTC,CASVPNAGKKETQYF
TRBV6-1,-,TRBJ1-1,12,-,TGTGCCAGTCACTCCCGAGTCGCTGAAGCTTTCTTT,CASHSRVAEAFF
TRBV4-1,TRBD1,TRBJ2-6,16,-,TGCGCCAGCAGGCTACAGGGGTTTGAGGGGGCCAACGTCCTGACTTTC,CASRLQGFEGANVLTF
TRBV6-1,-,TRBJ2-7,15,medium-sized,TGTGCCAGCAAACTCCTTGGACAGAGAGACTACGAGCAGTACTTC,CASKLLGQRDYEQYF
TRBV6-5,-,TRBJ2-1,15,-,TGTGCCAGCAGTTCTGGACAGCCGGGGTTCAATGAGCAGTTCTTC,CASSSGQPGFNEQFF
TRBV6-1,-,TRBJ2-6,17,-,-,CASTGIGVGSGANVQYF
TRBV4-1,-,TRBJ2-1,15,-,TGCGCCAGCAGCCAAGAGAGTTTGGCCTACAATGCGCAGTTTTTC,CASSQESLAYNAQFF
TRBV27,TRBD2,TRBJ2-7,16,-,TGTGCCAGCGGGGGCCGCGGGGGGGGAGGCACAGATACGCAGTACTTC,CASGGRGGGGTDTQYF
TRBV6-5,TRBD2,TRBJ2-7,15,few,TGTGCCAGCAGCTCTACTAGCGGAGCCTCCTACGAGCAGTACTTC,CASSSTSGASYEQYF
TRBV6-1,TRBD1,TRBJ2-7,15,-,TGTGCCGGGAGTGAAGGGGGCCTCCACACAGATACGCAGTACTTC,CAGSEGGLHTDTQYF
TRBV6-1,TRBD1,TRBJ2-2,15,many,TGTGCCAGCAGTGCGCACAGGGGGCGGACCGGGGAGCTGTTTTTT,CASSAHRGRTGELFF
TRBV6-1,-,TRBJ2-3,16,-,TGTGCCAGCAGCGTCGCTTGGCTGGGAGGCAAAGATATGCAGTATTTC,CASSVAWLGGKDMQYF
TRBV28,-,TRBJ2-7,15,once,TGTGCCAGCAGTTTTCCAGGAGGTGGCAGCTACGAGCAGTACTTC,CASSFPGGGSYEQYF
TRBV12-3/TRBV12-4,-,TRBJ1-3,11,-,TGTGCCAGCAGTCCGGGAAACACCATATATTTT,CASSPGNTIYF
TRBV6-5,-,TRBJ1-6,17,medium-sized,TGTGCCAGCAGTTTCCCCGGGGACGATTTCGCGGATTCACCCCTCCACTTT,CASSFPGDDFADSPLHF